This TCR beta chain was sequenced in a study of long-term antiretroviral therapy in people with HIV. Sequencing relied on immunoSEQ assay v3.0, run at survey level. Measured with immunoSEQ multiplex PCR; TCRdb has only the in-frame clones, and not every one. There are around 26,000 clones in the sample; roughly 85% occur only once, and more than 8% lies in the top ten. Study-level results: Diversity measured after ART increased yet remained under transplant donor controls. Clones that expanded before ART (that is, prior to treatment) dominated the repertoire at all time points.

A remark on this clone: What it binds is unknown.

CDR1 is MNHEY and CDR2 is SVGAGI in the germline V gene. The V gene lost 2 bases and the J gene lost 0 bases, with 8 bases spanning the gap. This CDR3 is built from 16 residues. This specimen consisted of unsorted PBMCs, obtained 1.2 years after starting antiretroviral therapy. The TCR was taken from a woman aged 40 to 50 with HIV. This sequence joins TRBV6-5 and TRBJ1-6; no clear D gene. CDR3 sequence reads: CASSYRVSSYNSPLHF. The CDR3 coding sequence is TGTGCCAGCAGTTACAGGGTGAGCTCCTATAATTCACCCCTCCACTTT.